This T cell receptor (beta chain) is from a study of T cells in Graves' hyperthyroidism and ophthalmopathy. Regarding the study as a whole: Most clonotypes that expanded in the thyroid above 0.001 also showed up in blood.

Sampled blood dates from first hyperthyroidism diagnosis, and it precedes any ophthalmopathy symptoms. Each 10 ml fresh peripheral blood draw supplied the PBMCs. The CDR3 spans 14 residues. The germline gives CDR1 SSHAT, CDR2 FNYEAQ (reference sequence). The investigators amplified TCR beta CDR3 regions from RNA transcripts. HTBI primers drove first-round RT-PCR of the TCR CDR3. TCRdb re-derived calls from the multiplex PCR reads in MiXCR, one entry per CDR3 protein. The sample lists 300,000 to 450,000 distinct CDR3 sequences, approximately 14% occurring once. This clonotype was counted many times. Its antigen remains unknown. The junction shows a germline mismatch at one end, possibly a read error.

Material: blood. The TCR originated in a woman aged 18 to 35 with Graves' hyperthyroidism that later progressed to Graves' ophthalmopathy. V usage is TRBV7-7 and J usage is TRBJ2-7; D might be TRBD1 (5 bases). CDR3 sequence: CASSLAPGSYEQYF. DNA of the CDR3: TGTGCTAGCAGCTTAGCTCCAGGGTCCTACGAGCAGTACTTC.